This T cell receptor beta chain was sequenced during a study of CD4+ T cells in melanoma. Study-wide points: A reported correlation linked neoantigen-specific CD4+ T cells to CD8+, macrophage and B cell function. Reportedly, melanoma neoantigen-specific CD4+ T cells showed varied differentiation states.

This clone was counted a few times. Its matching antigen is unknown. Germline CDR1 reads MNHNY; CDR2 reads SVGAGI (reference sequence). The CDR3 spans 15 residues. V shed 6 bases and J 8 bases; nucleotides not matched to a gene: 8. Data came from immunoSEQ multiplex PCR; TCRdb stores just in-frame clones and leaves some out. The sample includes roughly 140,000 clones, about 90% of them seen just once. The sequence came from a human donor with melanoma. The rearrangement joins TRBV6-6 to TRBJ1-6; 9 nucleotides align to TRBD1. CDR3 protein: CASRAGQGRDSPLHF. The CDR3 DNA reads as TGTGCCAGCAGAGCAGGACAGGGGAGGGATTCACCCCTCCACTTT.